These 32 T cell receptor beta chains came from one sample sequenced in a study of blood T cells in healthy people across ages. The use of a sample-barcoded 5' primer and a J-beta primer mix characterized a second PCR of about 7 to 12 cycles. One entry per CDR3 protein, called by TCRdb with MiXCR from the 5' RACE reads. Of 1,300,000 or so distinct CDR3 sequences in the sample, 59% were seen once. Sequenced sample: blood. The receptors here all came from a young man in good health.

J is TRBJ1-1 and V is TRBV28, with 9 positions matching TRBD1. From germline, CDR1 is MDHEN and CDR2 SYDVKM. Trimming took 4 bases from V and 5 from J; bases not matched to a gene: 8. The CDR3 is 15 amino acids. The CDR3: CASSSPTGTGTEAFF. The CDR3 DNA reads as TGTGCCAGCAGTTCGCCTACCGGGACAGGGACTGAAGCTTTCTTT. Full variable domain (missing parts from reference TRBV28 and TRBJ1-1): DVKVTQSSRYLVKRTGEKVFLECVQDMDHENMFWYRQDPGLGLRLIYFSYDVKMKEKGDIPEGYSVSREKKERFSLILESASTNQTSMYLCASSSPTGTGTEAFFGQGTRLTVV.

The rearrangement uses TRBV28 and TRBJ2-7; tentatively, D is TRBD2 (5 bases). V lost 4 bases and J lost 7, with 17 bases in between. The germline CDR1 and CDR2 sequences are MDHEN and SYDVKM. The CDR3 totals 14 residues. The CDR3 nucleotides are TGTGCCAGCAGTTCCAGTGACTATCGAAAAGAGCAGTACTTC. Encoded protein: CASSSSDYRKEQYF.

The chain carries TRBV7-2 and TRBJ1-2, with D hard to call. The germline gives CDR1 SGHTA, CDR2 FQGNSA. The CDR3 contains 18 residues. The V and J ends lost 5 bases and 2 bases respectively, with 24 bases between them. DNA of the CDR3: TGTGCCAGCAGCCCAGCCAACGCGGTCGTCTTAGGGAACTATGGCTACACCTTC. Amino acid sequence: CASSPANAVVLGNYGYTF.

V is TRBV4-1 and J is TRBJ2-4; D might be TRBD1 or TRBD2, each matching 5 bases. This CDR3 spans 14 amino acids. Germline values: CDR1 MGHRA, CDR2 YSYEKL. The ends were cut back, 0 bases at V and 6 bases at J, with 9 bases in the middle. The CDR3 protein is CASSQETAANIQYF. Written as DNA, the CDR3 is TGCGCCAGCAGCCAAGAGACAGCGGCAAACATTCAGTACTTC.

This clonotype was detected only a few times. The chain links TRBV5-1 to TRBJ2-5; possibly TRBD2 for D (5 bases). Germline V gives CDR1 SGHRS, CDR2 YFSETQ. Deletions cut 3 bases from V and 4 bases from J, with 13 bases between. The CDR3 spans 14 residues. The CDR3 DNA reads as TGCGCCAGCAGCTCAAGGACGGGATTAGAGACCCAGTACTTC. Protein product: CASSSRTGLETQYF.

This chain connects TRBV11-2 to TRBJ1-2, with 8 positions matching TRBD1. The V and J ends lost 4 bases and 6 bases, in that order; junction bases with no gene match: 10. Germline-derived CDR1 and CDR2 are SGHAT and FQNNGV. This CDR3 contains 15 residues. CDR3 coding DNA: TGTGCCAGCAGCTCCACAGGGGGTGTTACAGATGGCTACACCTTC. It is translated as CASSSTGGVTDGYTF.

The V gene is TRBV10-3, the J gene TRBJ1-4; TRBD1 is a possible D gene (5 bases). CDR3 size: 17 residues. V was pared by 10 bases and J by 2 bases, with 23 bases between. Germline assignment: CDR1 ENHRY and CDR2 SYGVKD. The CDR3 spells CATRRGEGGSTNEKLFF. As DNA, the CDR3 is TGTGCCACCCGGCGGGGGGAAGGTGGATCCACTAATGAAAAACTGTTTTTT.

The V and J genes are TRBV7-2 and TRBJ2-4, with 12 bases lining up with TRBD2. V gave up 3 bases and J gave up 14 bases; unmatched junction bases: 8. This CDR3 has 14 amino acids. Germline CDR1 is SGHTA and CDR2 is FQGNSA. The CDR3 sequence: CASSFERTSGVEYF. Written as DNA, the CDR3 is TGTGCCAGCAGCTTCGAGAGGACTAGCGGGGTTGAGTACTTC. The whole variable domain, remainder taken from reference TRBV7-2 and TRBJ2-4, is GAGVSQSPSNKVTEKGKDVELRCDPISGHTALYWYRQSLGQGLEFLIYFQGNSAPDKSGLPSDRFSAERTGGSVSTLTIQRTQQEDSAVYLCASSFERTSGVEYFGAGTRLSVL.

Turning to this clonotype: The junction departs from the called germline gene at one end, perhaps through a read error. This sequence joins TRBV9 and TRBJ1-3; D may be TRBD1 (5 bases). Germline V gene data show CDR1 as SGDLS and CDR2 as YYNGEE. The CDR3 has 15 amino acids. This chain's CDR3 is CASSPGTASGNTTYF. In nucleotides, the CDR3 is TGTGCCAGCAGCCCAGGGACTGCCTCTGGAAACACCACATATTTT. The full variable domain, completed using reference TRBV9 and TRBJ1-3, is DSGVTQTPKHLITATGQRVTLRCSPRSGDLSVYWYQQSLDQGLQFLIQYYNGEERAKGNILERFSAQQFPDLHSELNLSSLELGDSALYFCASSPGTASGNTTYFGEGSWLTVV.

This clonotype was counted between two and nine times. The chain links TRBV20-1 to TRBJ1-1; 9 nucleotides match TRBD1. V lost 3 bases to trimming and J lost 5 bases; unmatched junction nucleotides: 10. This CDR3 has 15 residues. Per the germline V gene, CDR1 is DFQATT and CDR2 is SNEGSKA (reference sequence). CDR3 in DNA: TGCAGTGCTAGCGAAATGACAGGGGGTTGGACTGAAGCTTTCTTT. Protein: CSASEMTGGWTEAFF.

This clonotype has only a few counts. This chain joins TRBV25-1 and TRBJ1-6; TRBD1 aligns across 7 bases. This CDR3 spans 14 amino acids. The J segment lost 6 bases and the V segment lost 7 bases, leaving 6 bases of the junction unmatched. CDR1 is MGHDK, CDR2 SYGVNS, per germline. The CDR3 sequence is CASTKTGSNSPLHF. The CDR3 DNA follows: TGTGCCAGCACCAAGACAGGGAGTAATTCACCCCTCCACTTT.

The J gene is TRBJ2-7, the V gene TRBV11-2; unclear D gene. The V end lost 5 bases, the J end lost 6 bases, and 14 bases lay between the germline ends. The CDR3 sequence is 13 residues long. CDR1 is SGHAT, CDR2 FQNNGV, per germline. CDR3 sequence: CASSPNGGAEQYF. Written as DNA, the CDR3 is TGTGCCAGCAGCCCCAACGGCGGTGCCGAGCAGTACTTC. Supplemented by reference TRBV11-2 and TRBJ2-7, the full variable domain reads EAGVAQSPRYKIIEKRQSVAFWCNPISGHATLYWYQQILGQGPKLLIQFQNNGVVDDSQLPKDRFSAERLKGVDSTLKIQPAKLEDSAVYLCASSPNGGAEQYFGPGTRLTVT.

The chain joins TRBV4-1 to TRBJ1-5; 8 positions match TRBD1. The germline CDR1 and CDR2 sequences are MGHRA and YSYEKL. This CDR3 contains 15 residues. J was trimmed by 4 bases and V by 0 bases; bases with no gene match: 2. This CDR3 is CASSQDGQGNQPQHF. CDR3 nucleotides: TGCGCCAGCAGCCAAGACGGACAGGGTAATCAGCCCCAGCATTTT.

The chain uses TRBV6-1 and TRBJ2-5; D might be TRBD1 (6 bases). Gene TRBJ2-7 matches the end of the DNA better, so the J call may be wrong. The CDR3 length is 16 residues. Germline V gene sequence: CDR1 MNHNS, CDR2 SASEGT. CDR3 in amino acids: CASSEVSTGLPYEQYF. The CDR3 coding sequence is TGTGCCAGCAGTGAAGTATCGACAGGCCTGCCCTACGAGCAGTACTTC.

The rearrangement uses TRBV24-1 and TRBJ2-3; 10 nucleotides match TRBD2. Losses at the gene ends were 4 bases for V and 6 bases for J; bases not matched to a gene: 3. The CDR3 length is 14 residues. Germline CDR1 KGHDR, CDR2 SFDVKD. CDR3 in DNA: TGTGCCACCAGTGAACTAGCGGGGAGTGATACGCAGTATTTT. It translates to CATSELAGSDTQYF.

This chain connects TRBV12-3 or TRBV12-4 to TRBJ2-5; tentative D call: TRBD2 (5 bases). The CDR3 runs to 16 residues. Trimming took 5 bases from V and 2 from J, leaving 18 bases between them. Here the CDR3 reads CASSRSLRAAQETQYF. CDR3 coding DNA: TGTGCCAGCAGTCGCTCTTTGAGGGCTGCACAAGAGACCCAGTACTTC.

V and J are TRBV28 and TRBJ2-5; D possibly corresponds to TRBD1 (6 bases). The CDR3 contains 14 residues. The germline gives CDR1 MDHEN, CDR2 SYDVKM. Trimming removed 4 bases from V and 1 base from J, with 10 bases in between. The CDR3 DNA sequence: TGTGCCAGCAGTTCACAGGGCATCCAAGAGACCCAGTACTTC. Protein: CASSSQGIQETQYF.

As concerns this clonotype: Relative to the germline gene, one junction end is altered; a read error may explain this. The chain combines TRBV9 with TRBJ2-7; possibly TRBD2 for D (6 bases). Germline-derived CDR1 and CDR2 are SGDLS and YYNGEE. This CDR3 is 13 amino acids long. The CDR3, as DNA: TGTACCAGCAGCGTAGCCGGGGGATACGAGCAGTACTTC. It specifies CTSSVAGGYEQYF. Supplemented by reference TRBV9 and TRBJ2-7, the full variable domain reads DSGVTQTPKHLITATGQRVTLRCSPRSGDLSVYWYQQSLDQGLQFLIQYYNGEERAKGNILERFSAQQFPDLHSELNLSSLELGDSALYFCTSSVAGGYEQYFGPGTRLTVT.

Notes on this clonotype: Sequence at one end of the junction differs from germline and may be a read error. CDR3 residues: CSALTARSTDMQYF. CDR3 nucleotide sequence: TGCAGCGCTCTTACTGCACGGAGCACAGATATGCAGTATTTT. The gene calls are TRBV29-1 and TRBJ2-3, with D unresolved. The germline V gene encodes CDR1 SQVTM and CDR2 ANQGSEA. There are 14 residues in the CDR3.

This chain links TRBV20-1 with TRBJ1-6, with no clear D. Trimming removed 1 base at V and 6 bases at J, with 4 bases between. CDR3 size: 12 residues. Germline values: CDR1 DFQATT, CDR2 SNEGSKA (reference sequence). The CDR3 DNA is TGCAGTGCTAGAGCGGGTAATTCACCCCTCCACTTT. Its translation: CSARAGNSPLHF.

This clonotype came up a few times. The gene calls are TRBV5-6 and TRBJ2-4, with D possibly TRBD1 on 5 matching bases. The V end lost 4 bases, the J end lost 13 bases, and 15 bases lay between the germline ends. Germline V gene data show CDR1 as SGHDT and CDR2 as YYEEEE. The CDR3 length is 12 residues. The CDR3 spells CASSGASGEQYF. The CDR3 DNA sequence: TGTGCCAGCAGCGGGGCCAGTGGAGAGCAGTACTTC.

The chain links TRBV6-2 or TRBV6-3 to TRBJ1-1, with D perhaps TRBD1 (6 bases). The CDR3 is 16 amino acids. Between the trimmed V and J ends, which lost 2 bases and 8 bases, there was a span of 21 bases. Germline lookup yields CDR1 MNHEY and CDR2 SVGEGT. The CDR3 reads CASSYAAFLGQGEAFF. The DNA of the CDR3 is TGTGCCAGCAGTTACGCAGCCTTCCTTGGGCAGGGGGAAGCTTTCTTT.

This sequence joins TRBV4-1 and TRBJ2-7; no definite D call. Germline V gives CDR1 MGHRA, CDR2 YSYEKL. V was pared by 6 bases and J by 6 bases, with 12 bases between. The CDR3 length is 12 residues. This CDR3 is CASSIIGGEQYF. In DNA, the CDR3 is TGCGCCAGCAGTATAATTGGCGGCGAGCAGTACTTC.

The chain's CDR3 is CASSFGGRYYNEQFF. The CDR3 nucleotides read TGTGCCAGCAGTTTCGGCGGGAGGTACTACAATGAGCAGTTCTTC. The chain employs TRBV27 and TRBJ2-1, with 8 nucleotides matching TRBD2. The CDR3 is made up of 15 amino acids. CDR1 and CDR2 (germline): MNHEY, SMNVEV (reference sequence). The V segment lost 3 bases and the J segment 3 bases; nucleotides outside the gene matches: 4.

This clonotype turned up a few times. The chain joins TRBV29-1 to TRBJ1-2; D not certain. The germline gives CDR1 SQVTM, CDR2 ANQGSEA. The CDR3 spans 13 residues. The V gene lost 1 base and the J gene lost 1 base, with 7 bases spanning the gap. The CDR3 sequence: CSVEVGINYGYTF. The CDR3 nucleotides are TGCAGCGTTGAAGTAGGCATTAACTATGGCTACACCTTC.

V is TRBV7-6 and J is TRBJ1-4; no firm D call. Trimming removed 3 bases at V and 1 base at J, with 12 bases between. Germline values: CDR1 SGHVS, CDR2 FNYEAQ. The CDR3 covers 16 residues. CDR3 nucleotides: TGTGCCAGCAGCTTTGGAGGTTGGGGAACTAATGAAAAACTGTTTTTT. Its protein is CASSFGGWGTNEKLFF.

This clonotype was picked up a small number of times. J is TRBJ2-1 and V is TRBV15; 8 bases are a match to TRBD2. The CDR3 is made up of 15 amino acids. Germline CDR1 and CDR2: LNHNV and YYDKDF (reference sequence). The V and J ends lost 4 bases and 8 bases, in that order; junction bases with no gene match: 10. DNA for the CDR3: TGTGCCACCAGCACCGGGACTAGTGTGTTGGATGAGCAGTTCTTC. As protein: CATSTGTSVLDEQFF.

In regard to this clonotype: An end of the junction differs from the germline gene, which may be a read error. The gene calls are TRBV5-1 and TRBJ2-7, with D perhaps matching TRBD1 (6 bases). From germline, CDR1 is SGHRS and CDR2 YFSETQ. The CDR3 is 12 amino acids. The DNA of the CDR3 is TGCGCCAGCAGTTTGGGACACGACGAGCAGTACTTC. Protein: CASSLGHDEQYF.

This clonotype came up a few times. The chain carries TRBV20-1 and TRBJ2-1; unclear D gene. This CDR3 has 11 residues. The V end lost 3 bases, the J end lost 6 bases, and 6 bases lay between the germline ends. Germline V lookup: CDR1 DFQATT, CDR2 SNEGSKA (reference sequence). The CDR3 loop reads CSARTVNEQFF. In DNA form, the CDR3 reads TGCAGTGCTAGGACTGTCAATGAGCAGTTCTTC.

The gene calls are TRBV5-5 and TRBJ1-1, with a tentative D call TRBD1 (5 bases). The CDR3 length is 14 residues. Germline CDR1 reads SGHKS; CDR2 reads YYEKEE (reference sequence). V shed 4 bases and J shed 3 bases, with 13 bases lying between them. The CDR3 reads CASSPQVYDTEAFF. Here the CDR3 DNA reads TGTGCCAGCAGCCCACAGGTTTATGACACTGAAGCTTTCTTT.

The CDR3 here is CASSLSGGELYEQYF. Written as DNA, the CDR3 is TGTGCCAGTAGTCTAAGCGGGGGCGAACTCTACGAGCAGTACTTC. The rearrangement links TRBV19 to TRBJ2-7, with 8 bases aligning to TRBD2. The germline CDR1 and CDR2 sequences are LNHDA and SQIVND (reference sequence). The V segment lost 5 bases and the J segment 3 bases; nucleotides outside the gene matches: 9. The CDR3 length is 15 residues. Drawing the rest from reference TRBV19 and TRBJ2-7, the complete variable domain is DGGITQSPKYLFRKEGQNVTLSCEQNLNHDAMYWYRQDPGQGLRLIYYSQIVNDFQKGDIAEGYSVSREKKESFPLTVTSAQKNPTAFYLCASSLSGGELYEQYFGPGTRLTVT.

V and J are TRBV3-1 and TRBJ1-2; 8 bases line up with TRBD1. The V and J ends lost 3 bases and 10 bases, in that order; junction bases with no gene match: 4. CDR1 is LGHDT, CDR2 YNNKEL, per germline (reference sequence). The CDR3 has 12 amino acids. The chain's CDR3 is CASSQTGDAYTF. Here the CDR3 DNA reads TGTGCCAGCAGCCAGACAGGGGATGCCTACACCTTC.